The rows below give T cell receptor beta chains drawn from one sample of a study of T cells in Graves' hyperthyroidism and ophthalmopathy. TCRdb reanalysed the multiplex PCR reads using MiXCR and keeps one entry per CDR3 protein. The sample contains 360,000 or so distinct CDR3 sequences, about a sixth of which appear only once. Sequenced input: blood. The receptors shown here come from a woman aged 40 to 50 with Graves' ophthalmopathy. The CDR3 runs from the conserved cysteine through the conserved F or W. A D gene is named only where the DNA matches it firmly. Expanded clones get a size class; other rows say once, few or many, or leave the size out.

abundance: many; j_gene: TRBJ2-5; v_gene: TRBV28; d_gene: -; CDR3nt: TGTGCCAGCACGTCGCTAGAGACCCAGTACTTC; CDR3aa: CASTSLETQYF
abundance: many; j_gene: TRBJ1-2; v_gene: TRBV5-1; d_gene: -; CDR3nt: TGCGCCAGCAGCTTGTCGGGGGGCTATGGCTACACCTTC; CDR3aa: CASSLSGGYGYTF
abundance: many; j_gene: TRBJ1-1; v_gene: TRBV6-2/TRBV6-3; d_gene: -; CDR3nt: TGTGCCAGCGGCGAGACATTAAATTTCGCTTTCTTT; CDR3aa: CASGETLNFAFF
abundance: many; j_gene: TRBJ2-5; v_gene: TRBV7-2; d_gene: TRBD1; CDR3nt: TGTGCCAGCAGATTCCATTGGGGGACAGGGAGGGAGACCCAGTACTTC; CDR3aa: CASRFHWGTGRETQYF
abundance: -; j_gene: TRBJ2-2; v_gene: TRBV5-1; d_gene: -; CDR3nt: TGCGCCAGCAGCTTAGTTTCTGGCGGGGAGCTGTTTTTT; CDR3aa: CASSLVSGGELFF
abundance: -; j_gene: TRBJ1-2; v_gene: TRBV10-3; d_gene: -; CDR3nt: TGTGCCATCAGTGAGTCGAAGGACATTGGCTACACCTTC; CDR3aa: CAISESKDIGYTF
abundance: few; j_gene: TRBJ1-1; v_gene: TRBV3-1; d_gene: -; CDR3nt: TGTGCCAGCAGCCAAGACAACCTGAACACTGAAGCTTTCTTT; CDR3aa: CASSQDNLNTEAFF
abundance: many; j_gene: TRBJ2-2; v_gene: TRBV11-2; d_gene: -; CDR3nt: TGTGCCAGCAGCTCCACACCCTCGAACACCGGGGAGCTGTTTTTT; CDR3aa: CASSSTPSNTGELFF
abundance: many; j_gene: TRBJ1-2; v_gene: TRBV28; d_gene: -; CDR3nt: TGTGCCAGCAGTTCTATGCCGGGGGCGGGATATGGCTACACCTTC; CDR3aa: CASSSMPGAGYGYTF
abundance: many; j_gene: TRBJ2-6; v_gene: TRBV7-2; d_gene: -; CDR3nt: TGTGCCAGCAGCACACAGGGTGGTGGGGCCAACGTCCTGACTTTC; CDR3aa: CASSTQGGGANVLTF
abundance: -; j_gene: TRBJ2-2; v_gene: TRBV5-1; d_gene: -; CDR3nt: TGCGCCAGCAGCTTGGGCAATCTGGGCGGCGTGAACACCGGGGAGCTGTTTTTT; CDR3aa: CASSLGNLGGVNTGELFF
abundance: many; j_gene: TRBJ1-2; v_gene: TRBV10-3; d_gene: -; CDR3nt: TGTGCCATCAGTACAGGCGGGGGACCTGGCTACACCTTC; CDR3aa: CAISTGGGPGYTF
abundance: few; j_gene: TRBJ2-7; v_gene: TRBV13; d_gene: TRBD1; CDR3nt: TGTGCCAGCAGCTTGTCTTCCGGGACAGAGGCCCCCTACGAGCAGTACTTC; CDR3aa: CASSLSSGTEAPYEQYF
abundance: many; j_gene: TRBJ1-1; v_gene: TRBV12-3/TRBV12-4; d_gene: TRBD1; CDR3nt: TGTGCCAGCAGTAGACCGACAGGGCCGAACACTGAAGCTTTCTTT; CDR3aa: CASSRPTGPNTEAFF
abundance: many; j_gene: TRBJ2-7; v_gene: TRBV20-1; d_gene: TRBD2; CDR3nt: TGCAGTGCTAGAGTTGGCCTAGCGGGAGTCTTCCACGAGCAGTACTTC; CDR3aa: CSARVGLAGVFHEQYF
abundance: many; j_gene: TRBJ1-1; v_gene: TRBV10-2; d_gene: TRBD1; CDR3nt: TGCGCCAGCAGAATGGACAGGGGGCTTACTGAAGCTTTCTTT; CDR3aa: CASRMDRGLTEAFF
abundance: many; j_gene: TRBJ1-2; v_gene: TRBV12-3/TRBV12-4; d_gene: -; CDR3nt: TGTGCCAGCAGCTTAACGTCGATCACCCCCTCGGATGGCTACACCTTC; CDR3aa: CASSLTSITPSDGYTF
abundance: few; j_gene: TRBJ1-5; v_gene: TRBV20-1; d_gene: -; CDR3nt: TGCAGTGCTACCCCCCCCGAGGTTGGTAGTCAGCCCCAGCATTTT; CDR3aa: CSATPPEVGSQPQHF
abundance: -; j_gene: TRBJ2-5; v_gene: TRBV2; d_gene: -; CDR3nt: TGTGCCAGCAGTGAACGCACGTCCGGGACCCAGTACTTC; CDR3aa: CASSERTSGTQYF
abundance: many; j_gene: TRBJ2-7; v_gene: TRBV11-2; d_gene: TRBD2; CDR3nt: TGTGCCAGCAAAAGCGGGAGCGTGCAGTACTTC; CDR3aa: CASKSGSVQYF
abundance: many; j_gene: TRBJ2-7; v_gene: TRBV5-1; d_gene: TRBD2; CDR3nt: TGCGCCAGCAGCCCGCGCGGGAGGGGCAAGAGGGACGAGCAGTACTTC; CDR3aa: CASSPRGRGKRDEQYF
abundance: many; j_gene: TRBJ1-1; v_gene: TRBV12-3/TRBV12-4; d_gene: -; CDR3nt: TGTGCCAGCAGCTTGGGATATAACACTGAAGCTTTCTTT; CDR3aa: CASSLGYNTEAFF
abundance: many; j_gene: TRBJ2-7; v_gene: TRBV11-2; d_gene: -; CDR3nt: TGTGCCAGCAGCTTAGATGGCGAGCAGTACTTC; CDR3aa: CASSLDGEQYF
abundance: many; j_gene: TRBJ2-2; v_gene: TRBV11-2; d_gene: -; CDR3nt: TGTGCCAGCAGCCCTGAGACGGGAGTGCACACCGGGGAGCTGTTTTTT; CDR3aa: CASSPETGVHTGELFF
abundance: many; j_gene: TRBJ2-6; v_gene: TRBV30; d_gene: -; CDR3nt: TGTGCCTGGAGTGTATCTGGGACTGGGGCCAACGTCCTGACTTTC; CDR3aa: CAWSVSGTGANVLTF
abundance: -; j_gene: TRBJ2-2; v_gene: TRBV7-2; d_gene: TRBD1; CDR3nt: TGTGCCAGCAGCCTGACAGGGAAGGAGGACGGGGAGCTGTTTTTT; CDR3aa: CASSLTGKEDGELFF
abundance: many; j_gene: TRBJ2-2; v_gene: TRBV5-6; d_gene: TRBD2; CDR3nt: TGTGCCAGCAGCTTGGGACTAGCGACCAACACCGGGGAGCTGTTTTTT; CDR3aa: CASSLGLATNTGELFF
abundance: many; j_gene: TRBJ1-1; v_gene: TRBV30; d_gene: TRBD1; CDR3nt: TGTGCCTGGAAACAGGGGGACAGCGAAGCTTTCTTT; CDR3aa: CAWKQGDSEAFF
abundance: -; j_gene: TRBJ2-5; v_gene: TRBV24-1; d_gene: -; CDR3nt: TGTGCCACCAGTGGTGGGGGGACCCAGTACTTC; CDR3aa: CATSGGGTQYF
abundance: -; j_gene: TRBJ1-2; v_gene: TRBV20-1; d_gene: -; CDR3nt: TGCAGTGCTACTGAGGGAGGACGGTCGGGCTACACCTTC; CDR3aa: CSATEGGRSGYTF
abundance: many; j_gene: TRBJ2-7; v_gene: TRBV7-2; d_gene: -; CDR3nt: TGTGCCAGCAGCCACGGACCCGAAGCCTACGAGCAGTACTTC; CDR3aa: CASSHGPEAYEQYF
abundance: many; j_gene: TRBJ2-7; v_gene: TRBV6-1; d_gene: TRBD2; CDR3nt: TGTGCCACCACTAGCGGGACTGCTCTCTCCTACGAGCAGTACTTC; CDR3aa: CATTSGTALSYEQYF
abundance: many; j_gene: TRBJ1-2; v_gene: TRBV28; d_gene: -; CDR3nt: TGTGCCAGCAGTTCCGGACCTCTCTATGGCTACACCTTC; CDR3aa: CASSSGPLYGYTF
abundance: many; j_gene: TRBJ2-7; v_gene: TRBV20-1; d_gene: TRBD1; CDR3nt: TGCAGTGCTAGCGGACAGGGGCGAGAGCAGTACTTC; CDR3aa: CSASGQGREQYF
abundance: many; j_gene: TRBJ2-6; v_gene: TRBV24-1; d_gene: -; CDR3nt: TGTGCCACCAGAGATAGCTCTGGGGCCAACGTCCTGACTTTC; CDR3aa: CATRDSSGANVLTF
abundance: many; j_gene: TRBJ1-2; v_gene: TRBV6-5; d_gene: TRBD1; CDR3nt: TGTGCCAGCAGTTACGACAGGGGATATGGCTACACCTTC; CDR3aa: CASSYDRGYGYTF
abundance: many; j_gene: TRBJ1-1; v_gene: TRBV19; d_gene: -; CDR3nt: TGTGCCGGTAGTATAGCGGGGGCGGGCACTGAAGCTTTCTTT; CDR3aa: CAGSIAGAGTEAFF
abundance: -; j_gene: TRBJ1-1; v_gene: TRBV7-8; d_gene: -; CDR3nt: TGTGCCAGCAGCTTAGGGAGGGGGGGCGCGAGCACTGAAGCTTTCTTT; CDR3aa: CASSLGRGGASTEAFF
abundance: many; j_gene: TRBJ2-5; v_gene: TRBV6-1; d_gene: -; CDR3nt: TGTGCCAGCAGGTTTAGGCAGCAAGAGACCCAGTACTTC; CDR3aa: CASRFRQQETQYF
abundance: many; j_gene: TRBJ1-5; v_gene: TRBV7-9; d_gene: -; CDR3nt: TGTGCCAGCAGCAAGGACGGTAGCAATCAGCCCCAGCATTTT; CDR3aa: CASSKDGSNQPQHF
abundance: many; j_gene: TRBJ1-1; v_gene: TRBV12-3/TRBV12-4; d_gene: -; CDR3nt: TGTGCCAGCAGTTTAAAGGGGATGAACACTGAAGCTTTCTTT; CDR3aa: CASSLKGMNTEAFF
abundance: -; j_gene: TRBJ2-7; v_gene: TRBV12-3/TRBV12-4; d_gene: TRBD2; CDR3nt: TGTGCCAGCAGGTCCACTAGCGGGAGAAACTACGAGCAGTACTTC; CDR3aa: CASRSTSGRNYEQYF
abundance: many; j_gene: TRBJ2-7; v_gene: TRBV10-2; d_gene: -; CDR3nt: TGCGCCAGCAGTGAGATCGACAGCGCCTACGAGCAGTACTTC; CDR3aa: CASSEIDSAYEQYF
abundance: many; j_gene: TRBJ1-5; v_gene: TRBV6-1; d_gene: TRBD1; CDR3nt: TGTGCCAGCAGTAAGGCTGGACAGGGTGATTACAGCAATCAGCCCCAGCATTTT; CDR3aa: CASSKAGQGDYSNQPQHF
abundance: few; j_gene: TRBJ1-2; v_gene: TRBV15; d_gene: -; CDR3nt: TGTGCCACCAGCAGAGATATCGTGGAGAGGGATGGCGGTGGCTACACCTTC; CDR3aa: CATSRDIVERDGGGYTF
abundance: many; j_gene: TRBJ1-2; v_gene: TRBV9; d_gene: -; CDR3nt: TGTGCCAGCAGCGTTACTACTTCAGCTAACTATGGCTACACCTTC; CDR3aa: CASSVTTSANYGYTF
abundance: many; j_gene: TRBJ1-5; v_gene: TRBV28; d_gene: -; CDR3nt: TGTGCCAGCATCCCTAGGTGGAGCCTTCAGCCCCAGCATTTT; CDR3aa: CASIPRWSLQPQHF
abundance: many; j_gene: TRBJ2-7; v_gene: TRBV24-1; d_gene: TRBD1; CDR3nt: TGTGCCACCAGTGACCCAAGGACAGGGCACGAATCCGAGCAGTACTTC; CDR3aa: CATSDPRTGHESEQYF
abundance: -; j_gene: TRBJ1-2; v_gene: TRBV6-1; d_gene: TRBD1; CDR3nt: TGTGCCAGCAGTGAAACGGGACAGGTTGGCTACACCTTC; CDR3aa: CASSETGQVGYTF
abundance: many; j_gene: TRBJ1-1; v_gene: TRBV12-3/TRBV12-4; d_gene: -; CDR3nt: TGTGCCAGCAGTTTAATAGTGGGGGTCGGGAACACTGAAGCTTTCTTT; CDR3aa: CASSLIVGVGNTEAFF
abundance: many; j_gene: TRBJ1-1; v_gene: TRBV7-9; d_gene: -; CDR3nt: TGTGCCAGCAGCCCAAGCTGGGACACTGAAGCTTTCTTT; CDR3aa: CASSPSWDTEAFF
abundance: many; j_gene: TRBJ1-5; v_gene: TRBV6-5; d_gene: -; CDR3nt: TGTGCCAGCAGCCGGACGGGGGAACATCAGCCCCAGCATTTT; CDR3aa: CASSRTGEHQPQHF
abundance: many; j_gene: TRBJ1-2; v_gene: TRBV2; d_gene: TRBD1; CDR3nt: TGTGCCAGCAGTGATATACGGGACAGGGGGACCCATGGCTACACCTTC; CDR3aa: CASSDIRDRGTHGYTF
abundance: many; j_gene: TRBJ1-5; v_gene: TRBV27; d_gene: -; CDR3nt: TGTGCCAGCAGTTTATTTCAGGGAATGGGTCAGCCCCAGCATTTT; CDR3aa: CASSLFQGMGQPQHF
abundance: many; j_gene: TRBJ2-7; v_gene: TRBV28; d_gene: -; CDR3nt: TGTGCCAGCAGTCCCCTTGCGGAACCCAGCTCCTACGAGCAGTACTTC; CDR3aa: CASSPLAEPSSYEQYF
abundance: many; j_gene: TRBJ2-7; v_gene: TRBV20-1; d_gene: -; CDR3nt: TGCAGTGCTAGGCCCTCGGGGGAGCAGTACTTC; CDR3aa: CSARPSGEQYF